What follows are 21 T cell receptor beta chains derived from one specimen sequenced in a study of blood T cell repertoires in COVID-19. Clones were sequenced by immunoSEQ multiplex PCR, and TCRdb holds only the in-frame ones, with some missing. The sample carries 200,000 to 250,000 clones, about 82% recorded once. Material: peripheral blood. The receptor set was obtained from a woman aged 70-85 years with COVID-19, enrolled during active disease.

The gene calls are TRBV5-4 and TRBJ2-1; 8 nucleotides agree with TRBD2. Germline V CDR1 and CDR2: SGHNT, YYREEE (reference sequence). The J segment lost 7 bases and the V segment lost 2 bases, leaving 17 bases of the junction unmatched. The CDR3 is made up of 18 amino acids. CDR3 sequence: CASSFSPGRAGVRNEQFF. DNA of the CDR3: TGTGCCAGCAGCTTTTCCCCCGGCAGAGCGGGAGTTCGGAATGAGCAGTTCTTC.

The V and J genes are TRBV4-3 and TRBJ2-5; 9 bases align to TRBD2. The CDR3 consists of 19 residues. J gave up 4 bases and V 4 bases, and 19 bases lay outside the gene matches. CDR1 LGHNA and CDR2 YSLEER come from the germline V gene. In nucleotides, the CDR3 is TGCGCCAGCAGCCCAAGGGGATTAGCGGGAGTCAGGGTGGTAGAGACCCAGTACTTC. Encoded protein: CASSPRGLAGVRVVETQYF.

The rearrangement joins TRBV2 to TRBJ1-2; 8 positions match TRBD1. With 6 bases clipped from V and 4 bases from J, the junction kept 7 bases outside the gene matches. Germline V gene sequence: CDR1 SNHLY, CDR2 FYNNEI. This CDR3 has 14 amino acids. The CDR3 sequence is CASSWDRPLYGYTF. In DNA, the CDR3 is TGTGCCAGCAGCTGGGACAGGCCTCTCTATGGCTACACCTTC.

The chain is built from TRBV4-3 and TRBJ2-1, with TRBD2 as a possible D gene (6 bases). CDR1 and CDR2 (germline): LGHNA, YSLEER. The CDR3 extends over 14 amino acids. V shed 0 bases and J shed 7 bases, with 10 bases lying between them. CDR3 amino acids: CASSQETSKNEQFF. The CDR3 bases are TGCGCCAGCAGCCAAGAAACTAGCAAGAATGAGCAGTTCTTC.

The V gene is TRBV7-3, the J gene TRBJ2-1, with TRBD2 matching over 10 bases. The CDR3 totals 15 residues. V trimming: 5 bases; J trimming: 7 bases; junction bases outside the gene matches: 8. Germline loops: CDR1 SGHTA, CDR2 FQGTGA. DNA of the CDR3: TGTGCCAGCAGCCCTCTAGCGGGAGTAAGTAATGAGCAGTTCTTC. Its translation is CASSPLAGVSNEQFF.

This clone appeared once. This chain connects TRBV19 to TRBJ1-5; TRBD1 is a possible D gene (6 bases). Germline CDR1 reads LNHDA; CDR2 reads SQIVND (reference sequence). CDR3 length: 18 residues. Deletions cut 4 bases from V and 2 bases from J, with 21 bases between. DNA for the CDR3: TGTGCCAGTAGTAAGATACAGGGAGGGGTTGCTGGCAATCAGCCCCAGCATTTT. The encoded protein is CASSKIQGGVAGNQPQHF.

This sequence joins TRBV6-1 and TRBJ1-6; possibly TRBD1 for D (6 bases). The CDR3 loop spans 18 amino acids. V dropped 1 base and J dropped 9 bases, with 22 bases sitting between them. CDR1 MNHNS and CDR2 SASEGT come from the germline V gene. DNA for the CDR3: TGTGCCAGCAGTGAAGAGGAGTATGGAACAGGGATGAGTTCACCCCTCCACTTT. Its protein product is CASSEEEYGTGMSSPLHF.

V usage is TRBV18 and J usage is TRBJ2-2; D call uncertain. CDR3 length: 15 residues. The germline V gene has CDR1 KGHSH and CDR2 LQKENI. V lost 2 bases and J 6 bases, leaving 13 bases between the germline ends. For the CDR3, the DNA is TGTGCCAGCTCACCAGCAGGTCAGGTCGCCGGGGAGCTGTTTTTT. Amino acids: CASSPAGQVAGELFF.

The V gene is TRBV14, the J gene TRBJ1-2; D gene uncertain. Trimming shortened V by 1 base and J by 0 bases, and 12 bases separated the two germline ends. Per germline, CDR1 SGHDN and CDR2 FVKESK. This CDR3 comprises 16 residues. The CDR3 reads CASSQVGGGANYGYTF. The DNA of the CDR3 is TGTGCCAGCAGCCAAGTTGGAGGCGGTGCTAACTATGGCTACACCTTC.

The rearrangement uses TRBV7-8 and TRBJ1-5; D may be TRBD1 (5 bases). Per the germline V gene, CDR1 is SGHVS and CDR2 is FQNEAQ. Trimming stripped 7 bases from V and 1 base from J, with 20 bases between. CDR3 length: 17 amino acids. In nucleotides, the CDR3 is TGTGCCAGCAACAAAGGAGGGGAGTCGGGGAGCAATCAGCCCCAGCATTTT. Translation: CASNKGGESGSNQPQHF.

This rearrangement joins TRBV7-6 to TRBJ2-1, with 7 bases fitting TRBD2. Germline CDR1 and CDR2: SGHVS and FNYEAQ. This CDR3 spans 15 amino acids. Trimming at V came to 5 bases and at J to 7 bases, leaving 11 bases not matched to a gene. Here the CDR3 reads CASSLSGLPGNEQFF. CDR3 coding DNA: TGTGCCAGCAGCCTTAGCGGGCTCCCGGGGAATGAGCAGTTCTTC.

The chain uses TRBV10-3 and TRBJ1-3; no clear D gene. Germline values: CDR1 ENHRY, CDR2 SYGVKD. V lost 6 bases to trimming and J lost 1 base, with 4 bases between them. The CDR3 runs 12 residues. The chain's CDR3 is CAISQSGNTIYF. CDR3 DNA sequence: TGTGCCATCAGCCAGTCTGGAAACACCATATATTTT.

The chain links TRBV7-2 to TRBJ2-1, with 9 bases aligning to TRBD2. The germline V gene has CDR1 SGHTA and CDR2 FQGNSA. V was clipped by 4 bases and J by 10 bases; unmatched bases: 20. The CDR3 length is 18 residues. CDR3 sequence (DNA): TGTGCCAGCAGCTCCCGTCCGGGACTAGCTAGAATCGTGAAAGAGCAGTTCTTC. Translated, it gives CASSSRPGLARIVKEQFF.

On this clone: The junction shows a germline mismatch at one end, possibly a read error. The CDR3 is CASSEYSLAGGQHF. DNA for the CDR3: TGTGCCAGCAGTGAATACTCACTAGCGGGAGGGCAGCACTTC. The chain couples TRBV25-1 to TRBJ2-7; 13 nucleotides match TRBD2. The germline gives CDR1 MGHDK, CDR2 SYGVNS. The CDR3 sequence is 14 residues long.

V is TRBV29-1 and J is TRBJ1-2; TRBD1 matches 7 bases. The CDR3 spans 15 residues. J lost 5 bases, V lost 0 bases, and 9 bases had no gene match. The V gene's germline CDR1 is SQVTM and CDR2 ANQGSEA. The CDR3: CSVEDLHDREYGYTF. CDR3 nucleotide sequence: TGCAGCGTTGAAGATCTTCATGACAGGGAGTATGGCTACACCTTC.

Concerning this clone itself: Other DNA sequences in this specimen translate into the identical CDR3. This chain uses TRBV12-3 or TRBV12-4 with TRBJ1-1; D gene unclear. This CDR3 contains 11 residues. Trimming stripped 7 bases from V and 2 bases from J, with 5 bases between. DNA for the CDR3: TGTGCCAGCACCAAAAACACTGAAGCTTTCTTT. This translates into CASTKNTEAFF.

Written as DNA, the CDR3 is TGTGCCAGCAGTTCGCAGGAGAACACTGAAGCTTTCTTT. Translation gives CASSSQENTEAFF. The rearrangement links TRBV6-4 to TRBJ1-1; D is uncertain. V lost 5 bases and J lost 1, with 8 bases in between. The CDR3 is 13 residues long. The germline V gene encodes CDR1 MRHNA and CDR2 SNTAGT.

The CDR3 DNA reads as TGTGCCAGCAGCAAACCAAGGCTTCGCGGCAGGGGGTACAATGAGCAGTTCTTC. This codes for CASSKPRLRGRGYNEQFF. V and J are TRBV7-8 and TRBJ2-1; 7 nucleotides line up with TRBD1. After removal of 5 bases from V and 4 bases from J, the junction contained 17 bases not matched to a gene. Germline V gene data show CDR1 as SGHVS and CDR2 as FQNEAQ. The CDR3 consists of 18 residues.

This rearrangement joins TRBV7-9 to TRBJ2-2; D not certain. The germline V gene has CDR1 SEHNR and CDR2 FQNEAQ (reference sequence). Deletions cut 3 bases from V and 7 bases from J, with 12 bases between. The CDR3 contains 14 residues. The CDR3 here is CASSFTAPGGELFF. CDR3 DNA sequence: TGTGCCAGCAGCTTCACAGCCCCCGGCGGGGAGCTGTTTTTT. The whole variable domain, filled in from reference TRBV7-9 and TRBJ2-2, reads DTGVSQNPRHKITKRGQNVTFRCDPISEHNRLYWYRQTLGQGPEFLTYFQNEAQLEKSRLLSDRFSAERPKGSFSTLEIQRTEQGDSAMYLCASSFTAPGGELFFGEGSRLTVL.

J is TRBJ2-1 and V is TRBV15; 10 nucleotides align to TRBD1. The CDR3 is made up of 15 amino acids. Germline CDR1 and CDR2: LNHNV and YYDKDF (reference sequence). Unmatched junction bases numbered 6, after V lost 4 bases and J lost 6 bases. The CDR3 sequence: CATSNRDRGSNEQFF. The CDR3 DNA is TGTGCCACCAGCAACCGGGACAGGGGCTCCAATGAGCAGTTCTTC.

The chain links TRBV21-1 to TRBJ2-1; TRBD1 was called by the table and not checked on the DNA. TRBV21-1 is a pseudogene segment. The CDR3 loop spans 15 amino acids. The CDR3 loop reads CASSKVTGARNEQFF. The CDR3 DNA is TGTGCCAGCAGCAAAGTGACAGGGGCTCGGAATGAGCAGTTCTTC.